These T cell receptor beta chains were read from a single sample in a study of shared clonotypes between healthy human individuals. Assay: immunoSEQ multiplex PCR; the TCRdb copy retains only in-frame clones and omits some. Of about 380,000 clones listed, 90% to 98% were seen once; the top ten hold 0.25% to 0.35%. Sequenced material: memory CD8+ T cells sorted from blood. The receptor source for this set is a young man in good health. Both conserved end residues are part of each CDR3. D genes are given only for firm matches. Not all rows give a size; the values are once, few, many and, for expanded clones, a class.

d_call | j_call | clone_size | v_call | cdr3_aa | cdr3_nt
- | TRBJ1-2 | once | TRBV25-1 | CASSEYVDVQGWYGYTF | TGTGCCAGCAGTGAATATGTCGACGTACAGGGCTGGTATGGCTACACCTTC
TRBD2 | TRBJ2-5 | once | TRBV27 | CASSPTRTSGYQETQYF | TGTGCCAGCAGCCCAACCCGGACTAGCGGCTACCAAGAGACCCAGTACTTC
TRBD2 | TRBJ2-5 | - | TRBV10-3 | CAISQREEETQYF | TGTGCCATCAGTCAGCGGGAGGAAGAGACCCAGTACTTC
- | TRBJ2-7 | once | TRBV5-1 | CASREDRPYEQYF | TGCGCCAGCAGGGAGGACAGACCCTACGAGCAGTACTTC
TRBD2 | TRBJ2-7 | - | TRBV28 | CASSGAGLGPYEQYF | TGTGCCAGCAGTGGGGCCGGACTAGGGCCTTACGAGCAGTACTTC
- | TRBJ2-2 | - | TRBV4-1 | CASSPRREAGELFF | TGCGCCAGCAGCCCAAGAAGGGAGGCCGGGGAGCTGTTTTTT
TRBD2 | TRBJ2-3 | - | TRBV18 | CASSPGGDTQYF | TGTGCCAGCTCACCGGGGGGGGATACGCAGTATTTT
- | TRBJ1-2 | few | TRBV2 | CASTGGGRDYGYTF | TGTGCCAGCACCGGCGGGGGGCGTGACTATGGCTACACCTTC
TRBD1 | TRBJ1-2 | - | TRBV28 | CASSLGGTANYGYTF | TGTGCCAGCAGTTTGGGAGGGACAGCTAACTATGGCTACACCTTC
- | TRBJ2-7 | - | TRBV4-3 | CASSQGIAYEQYF | TGCGCCAGCAGCCAAGGGATCGCCTACGAGCAGTACTTC
TRBD1 | TRBJ2-7 | - | TRBV10-3 | CAISESRTGEPSNEQYF | TGTGCCATCAGTGAGTCGAGAACAGGGGAGCCCTCGAACGAGCAGTACTTC
- | TRBJ2-7 | - | TRBV4-2 | CASSQDLGSTSYEQYF | TGTGCCAGCAGCCAAGATCTCGGCTCCACCTCCTACGAGCAGTACTTC
- | TRBJ2-2 | - | TRBV19 | CASSNDGTGELFF | TGTGCCAGTAGTAACGACGGCACCGGGGAGCTGTTTTTT
TRBD2 | TRBJ2-2 | - | TRBV2 | CASSEALAGARRGELFF | TGTGCCAGCAGTGAAGCTTTGGCGGGAGCGCGACGGGGGGAGCTGTTTTTT
TRBD2 | TRBJ2-2 | - | TRBV19 | CASSKGLAGMGTGELFF | TGTGCCAGTAGTAAAGGGCTAGCGGGAATGGGCACCGGGGAGCTGTTTTTT
- | TRBJ2-4 | - | TRBV10-3 | CAISEGGIKNIQYF | TGTGCCATCAGTGAGGGCGGCATCAAAAACATTCAGTACTTC
- | TRBJ2-1 | - | TRBV29-1 | CSVGLPGEQFF | TGCAGCGTCGGCCTTCCTGGTGAGCAGTTCTTC
TRBD2 | TRBJ2-3 | once | TRBV6-5 | CASSYAGGLTDTQYF | TGTGCCAGCAGTTACGCGGGAGGCCTCACAGATACGCAGTATTTT
- | TRBJ1-1 | - | TRBV28 | CASSSLGRTEAFF | TGTGCCAGCAGTTCCCTTGGGCGGACTGAAGCTTTCTTT
TRBD1 | TRBJ2-1 | once | TRBV28 | CASSQTGRRALYNEQFF | TGTGCCAGCAGTCAGACAGGGCGCCGAGCACTGTACAATGAGCAGTTCTTC
TRBD1 | TRBJ2-1 | - | TRBV4-2 | CASSQDPRTGGIGEQFF | TGTGCCAGCAGCCAAGATCCTCGGACAGGGGGAATAGGTGAGCAGTTCTTC
- | TRBJ1-1 | once | TRBV19 | CASLLLGSGNTEAFF | TGTGCCAGTCTACTATTGGGATCGGGGAACACTGAAGCTTTCTTT
- | TRBJ2-1 | - | TRBV19 | CASSILGAGKNEQFF | TGTGCCAGTAGTATCCTCGGCGCCGGGAAAAATGAGCAGTTCTTC
- | TRBJ1-5 | - | TRBV28 | CASSLSRTVDQPQHF | TGTGCCAGCAGTTTATCCAGGACCGTAGATCAGCCCCAGCATTTT
TRBD1 | TRBJ2-7 | once | TRBV27 | CASSLLGQGASYEQYF | TGTGCCAGCAGTTTACTGGGACAGGGGGCCTCTTACGAGCAGTACTTC
- | TRBJ2-1 | - | TRBV15 | CATSRDPGVPYNEQFF | TGTGCCACCAGCAGAGACCCGGGAGTACCCTACAATGAGCAGTTCTTC
- | TRBJ2-5 | - | TRBV15 | CATSRVGSANVMETQYF | TGTGCCACCAGCAGAGTGGGGAGCGCGAACGTCATGGAGACCCAGTACTTC
TRBD2 | TRBJ2-7 | once | TRBV4-1 | CASSHRAGSGSDLTYEQYF | TGCGCCAGCAGCCATCGAGCGGGTAGCGGGAGCGACTTAACCTACGAGCAGTACTTC